This T cell receptor beta chain stems from a study of radiotherapy plus CTLA-4 blockade in lung cancer. This CDR3 has 15 residues. Trimming stripped 1 base from V and 4 bases from J, with 11 bases between. Looked up from germline, CDR1 is SGHTA and CDR2 is FQGNSA. Only in-frame clones appear in the TCRdb table, and some are missing; sequencing was by immunoSEQ multiplex PCR. Of 60,000 to 75,000 clones in the sample, less than 85% were seen once. The sample holds a few counts of this clone. The sample consisted of peripheral blood, taken from a patient treated with radiotherapy plus ipilimumab. This chain links TRBV7-2 with TRBJ2-1, with D possibly TRBD1 on 5 matching bases. The clonotype originates from a human donor with non-small cell lung cancer whose response to radiotherapy plus ipilimumab could not be evaluated. Some clones in this sample may be carry-over from other donors' samples. In DNA, the CDR3 is TGTGCCAGCAGCTTAGTAAAGGGGTCGTACAATGAGCAGTTCTTC. It specifies CASSLVKGSYNEQFF.